This record covers a single T cell receptor (beta chain). The sample belongs to a study of blood T cell repertoires in COVID-19. Study in general: There were acute and convalescent COVID-19 samples, and they came from the United States, Italy and Spain. Nucleic acid was either cDNA or gDNA, and it came from T cells, B-cell-depleted T cells, or PBMCs.

Here immunoSEQ multiplex PCR was the method, and the copy in TCRdb shows in-frame clones only, minus some. The repertoire has about 210,000 clones, 84% of them found once; the top ten carry roughly 8%. The CDR3 is 16 amino acids. Germline loops: CDR1 MDHEN, CDR2 SYDVKM. V was clipped by 4 bases and J by 0 bases; unmatched bases: 7. The gene calls are TRBV28 and TRBJ2-3, with 7 bases fitting TRBD1. The source is a woman between 45 and 65 years old with active or convalescent COVID-19. The specimen sequenced was peripheral blood. CDR3 in DNA: TGTGCCAGCAGTTCCCCAGCAGGGGGTAGCACAGATACGCAGTATTTT. Its protein product is CASSSPAGGSTDTQYF.